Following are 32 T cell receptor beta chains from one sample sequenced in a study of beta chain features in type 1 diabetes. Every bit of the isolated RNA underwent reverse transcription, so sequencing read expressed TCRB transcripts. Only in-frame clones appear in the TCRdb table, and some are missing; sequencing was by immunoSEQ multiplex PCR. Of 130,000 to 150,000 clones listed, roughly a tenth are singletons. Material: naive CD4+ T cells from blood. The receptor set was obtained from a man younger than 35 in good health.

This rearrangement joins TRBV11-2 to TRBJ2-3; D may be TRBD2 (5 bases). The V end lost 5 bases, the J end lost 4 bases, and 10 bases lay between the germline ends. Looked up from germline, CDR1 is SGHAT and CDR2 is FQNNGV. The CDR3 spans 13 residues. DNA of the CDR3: TGTGCCAGCAGCCCCCTAGCCCCAGATACGCAGTATTTT. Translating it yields CASSPLAPDTQYF.

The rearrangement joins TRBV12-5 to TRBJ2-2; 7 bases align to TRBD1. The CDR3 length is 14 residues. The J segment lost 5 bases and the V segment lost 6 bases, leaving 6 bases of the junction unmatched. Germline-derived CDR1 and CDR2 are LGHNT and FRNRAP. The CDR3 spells CASGRDSQTGELFF. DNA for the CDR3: TGTGCTAGTGGCCGGGACAGTCAAACCGGGGAGCTGTTTTTT.

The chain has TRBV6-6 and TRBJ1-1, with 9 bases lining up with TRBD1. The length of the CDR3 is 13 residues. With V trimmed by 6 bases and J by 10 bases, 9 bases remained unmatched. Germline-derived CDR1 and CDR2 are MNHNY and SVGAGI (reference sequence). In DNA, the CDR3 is TGTGCCAGCAGACCCGGGACAGGGACAATAGCTTTCTTT. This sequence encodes CASRPGTGTIAFF.

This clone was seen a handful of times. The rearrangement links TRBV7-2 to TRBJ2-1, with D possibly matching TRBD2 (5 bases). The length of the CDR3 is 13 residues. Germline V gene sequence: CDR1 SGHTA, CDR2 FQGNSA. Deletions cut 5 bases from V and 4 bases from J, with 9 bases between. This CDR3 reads CASSQTTYNEQFF. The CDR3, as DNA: TGTGCCAGCAGCCAGACTACTTACAATGAGCAGTTCTTC.

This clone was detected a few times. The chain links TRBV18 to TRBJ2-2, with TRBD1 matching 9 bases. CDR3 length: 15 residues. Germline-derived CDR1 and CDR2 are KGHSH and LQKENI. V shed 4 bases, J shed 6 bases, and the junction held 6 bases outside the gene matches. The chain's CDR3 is CASSLSGQGPGELFF. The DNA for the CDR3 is TGTGCCAGCTCACTATCGGGACAGGGACCCGGGGAGCTGTTTTTT.

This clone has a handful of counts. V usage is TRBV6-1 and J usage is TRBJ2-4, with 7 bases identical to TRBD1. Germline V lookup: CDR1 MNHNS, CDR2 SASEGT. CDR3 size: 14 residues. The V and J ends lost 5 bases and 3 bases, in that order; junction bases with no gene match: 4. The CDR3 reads CASSLGDSKNIQYF. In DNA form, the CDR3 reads TGTGCCAGCAGTCTTGGGGACAGCAAAAACATTCAGTACTTC.

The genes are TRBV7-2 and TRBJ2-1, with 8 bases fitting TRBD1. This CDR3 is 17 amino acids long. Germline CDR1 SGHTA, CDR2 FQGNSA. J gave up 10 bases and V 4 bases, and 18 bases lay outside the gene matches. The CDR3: CASSSQAAGGPQGEQFF. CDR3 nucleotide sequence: TGTGCCAGCAGCTCGCAGGCGGCAGGGGGCCCCCAGGGCGAGCAGTTCTTC.

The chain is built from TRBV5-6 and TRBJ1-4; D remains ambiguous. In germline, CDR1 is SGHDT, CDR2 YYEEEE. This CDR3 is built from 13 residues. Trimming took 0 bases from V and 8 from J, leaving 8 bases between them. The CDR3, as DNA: TGTGCCAGCAGCTTGGCAGCAGGAGAAAAACTGTTTTTT. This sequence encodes CASSLAAGEKLFF.

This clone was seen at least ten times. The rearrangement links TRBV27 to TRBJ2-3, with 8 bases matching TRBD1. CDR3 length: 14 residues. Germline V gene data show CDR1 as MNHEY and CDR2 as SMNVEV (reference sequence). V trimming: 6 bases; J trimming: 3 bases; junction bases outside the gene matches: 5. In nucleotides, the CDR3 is TGTGCCAGCAGAATAAGACAGGGGACAGATACGCAGTATTTT. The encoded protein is CASRIRQGTDTQYF.

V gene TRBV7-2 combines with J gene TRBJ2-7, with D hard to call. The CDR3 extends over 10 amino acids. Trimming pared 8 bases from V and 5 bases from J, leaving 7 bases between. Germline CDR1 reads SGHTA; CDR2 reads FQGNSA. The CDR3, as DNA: TGTGCCAGCCGAGGCCACGAGCAGTACTTC. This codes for CASRGHEQYF.

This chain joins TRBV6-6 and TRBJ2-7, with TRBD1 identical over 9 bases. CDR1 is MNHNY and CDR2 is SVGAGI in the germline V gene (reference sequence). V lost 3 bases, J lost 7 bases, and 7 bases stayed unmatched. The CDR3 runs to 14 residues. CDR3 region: CASSYGQGRGEQYF. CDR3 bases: TGTGCCAGCAGTTATGGACAGGGGCGGGGAGAGCAGTACTTC.

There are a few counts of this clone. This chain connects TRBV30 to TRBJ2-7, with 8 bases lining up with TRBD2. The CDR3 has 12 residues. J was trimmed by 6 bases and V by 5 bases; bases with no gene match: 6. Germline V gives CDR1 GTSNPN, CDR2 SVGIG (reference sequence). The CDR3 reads CAWGRGGGEQYF. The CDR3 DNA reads TGTGCCTGGGGTCGGGGGGGAGGCGAGCAGTACTTC.

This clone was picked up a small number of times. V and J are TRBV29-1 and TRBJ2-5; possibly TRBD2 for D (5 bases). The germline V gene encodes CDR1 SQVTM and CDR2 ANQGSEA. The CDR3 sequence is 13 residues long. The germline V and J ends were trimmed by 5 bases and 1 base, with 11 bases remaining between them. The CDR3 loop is CSVWRSAQETQYF. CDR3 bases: TGCAGCGTTTGGAGGTCAGCCCAAGAGACCCAGTACTTC. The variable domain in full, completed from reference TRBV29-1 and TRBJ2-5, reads SAVISQKPSRDICQRGTSLTIQCQVDSQVTMMFWYRQQPGQSLTLIATANQGSEATYESGFVIDKFPISRPNLTFSTLTVSNMSPEDSSIYLCSVWRSAQETQYFGPGTRLLVL.

CDR3 region: CASSFGLHPQETQYF. CDR3 in DNA: TGTGCCAGCAGCTTTGGTTTACATCCCCAAGAGACCCAGTACTTC. The chain joins TRBV7-3 to TRBJ2-5; D is ambiguous. V lost 3 bases and J 1 base, leaving 12 bases between the germline ends. The CDR3 length is 15 residues. Germline assignment: CDR1 SGHTA and CDR2 FQGTGA.

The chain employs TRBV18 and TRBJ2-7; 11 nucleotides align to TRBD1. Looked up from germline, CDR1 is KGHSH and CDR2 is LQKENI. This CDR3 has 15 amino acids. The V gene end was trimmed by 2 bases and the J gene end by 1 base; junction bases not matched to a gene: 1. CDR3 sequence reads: CASSPGTGGSYEQYF. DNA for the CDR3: TGTGCCAGCTCACCAGGGACAGGGGGTTCCTACGAGCAGTACTTC.

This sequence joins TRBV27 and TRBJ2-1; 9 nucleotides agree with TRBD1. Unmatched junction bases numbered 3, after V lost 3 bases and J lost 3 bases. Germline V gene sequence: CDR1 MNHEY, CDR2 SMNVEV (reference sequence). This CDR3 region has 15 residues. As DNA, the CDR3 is TGTGCCAGCAGTTTTCGGGACAGGGACTACAATGAGCAGTTCTTC. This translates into CASSFRDRDYNEQFF.

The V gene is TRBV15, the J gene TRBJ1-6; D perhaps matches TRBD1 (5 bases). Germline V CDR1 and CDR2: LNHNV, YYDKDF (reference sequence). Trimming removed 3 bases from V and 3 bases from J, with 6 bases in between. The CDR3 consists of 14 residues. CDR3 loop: CATSRTVYNSPLHF. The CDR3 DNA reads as TGTGCCACCAGCAGGACAGTCTATAATTCACCCCTCCACTTT.

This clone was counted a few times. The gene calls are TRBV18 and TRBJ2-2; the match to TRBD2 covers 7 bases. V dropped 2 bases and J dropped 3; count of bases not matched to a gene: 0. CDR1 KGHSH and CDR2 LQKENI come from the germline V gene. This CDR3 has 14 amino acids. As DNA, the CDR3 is TGTGCCAGCTCACCAGGGGGGGACACCGGGGAGCTGTTTTTT. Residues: CASSPGGDTGELFF. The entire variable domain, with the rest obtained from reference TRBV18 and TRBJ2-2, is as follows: NAGVMQNPRHLVRRRGQEARLRCSPMKGHSHVYWYRQLPEEGLKFMVYLQKENIIDESGMPKERFSAEFPKEGPSILRIQQVVRGDSAAYFCASSPGGDTGELFFGEGSRLTVL.

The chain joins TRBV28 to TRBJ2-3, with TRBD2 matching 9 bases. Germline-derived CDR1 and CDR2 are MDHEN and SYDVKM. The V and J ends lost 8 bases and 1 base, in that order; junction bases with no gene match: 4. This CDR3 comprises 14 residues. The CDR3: CASVAGGRTDTQYF. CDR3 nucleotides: TGTGCCAGCGTCGCGGGGGGGCGCACAGATACGCAGTATTTT. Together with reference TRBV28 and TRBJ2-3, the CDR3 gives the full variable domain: DVKVTQSSRYLVKRTGEKVFLECVQDMDHENMFWYRQDPGLGLRLIYFSYDVKMKEKGDIPEGYSVSREKKERFSLILESASTNQTSMYLCASVAGGRTDTQYFGPGTRLTVL.

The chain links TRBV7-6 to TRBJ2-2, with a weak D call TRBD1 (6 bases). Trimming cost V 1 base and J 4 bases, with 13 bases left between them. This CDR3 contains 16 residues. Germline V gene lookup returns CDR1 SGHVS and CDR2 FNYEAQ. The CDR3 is CASSLEARGSTGELFF. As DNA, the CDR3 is TGTGCCAGCAGCTTAGAGGCGAGGGGGAGCACCGGGGAGCTGTTTTTT. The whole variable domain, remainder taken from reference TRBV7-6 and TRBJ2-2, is GAGVSQSPRYKVTKRGQDVALRCDPISGHVSLYWYRQALGQGPEFLTYFNYEAQQDKSGLPNDRFSAERPEGSISTLTIQRTEQRDSAMYRCASSLEARGSTGELFFGEGSRLTVL.

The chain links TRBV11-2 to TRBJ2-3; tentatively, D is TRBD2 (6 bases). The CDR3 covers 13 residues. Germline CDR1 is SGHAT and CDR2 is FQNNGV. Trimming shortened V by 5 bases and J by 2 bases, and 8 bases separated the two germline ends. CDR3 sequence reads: CASSKDYTDTQYF. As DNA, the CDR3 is TGTGCCAGCAGCAAGGACTACACAGATACGCAGTATTTT.

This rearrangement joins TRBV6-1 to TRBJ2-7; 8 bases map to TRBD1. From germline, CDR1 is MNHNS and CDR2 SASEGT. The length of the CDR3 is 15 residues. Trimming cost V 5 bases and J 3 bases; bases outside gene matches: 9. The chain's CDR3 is CASSPYAGQGYEQYF. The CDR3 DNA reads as TGTGCCAGCAGTCCCTACGCAGGACAGGGCTACGAGCAGTACTTC.

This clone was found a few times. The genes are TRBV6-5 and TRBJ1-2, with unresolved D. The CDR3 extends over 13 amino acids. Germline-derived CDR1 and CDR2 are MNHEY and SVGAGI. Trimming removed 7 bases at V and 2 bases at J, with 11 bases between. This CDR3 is CASISDKNYGYTF. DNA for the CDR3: TGTGCCAGCATTTCTGACAAGAACTATGGCTACACCTTC.

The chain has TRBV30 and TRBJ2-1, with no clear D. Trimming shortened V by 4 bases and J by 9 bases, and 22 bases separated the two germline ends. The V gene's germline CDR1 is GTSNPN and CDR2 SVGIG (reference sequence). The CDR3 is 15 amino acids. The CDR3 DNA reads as TGTGCCTGGACTTCACGCCTAGGCGGTAGTACTGAGCAGTTCTTC. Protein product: CAWTSRLGGSTEQFF.

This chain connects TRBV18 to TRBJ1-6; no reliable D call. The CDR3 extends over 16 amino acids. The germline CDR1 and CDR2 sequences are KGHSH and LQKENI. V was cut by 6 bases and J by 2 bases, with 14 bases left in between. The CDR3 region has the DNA TGTGCCAGCTCTCCAGTGGAGGGCCCCTATAATTCACCCCTCCACTTT. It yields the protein CASSPVEGPYNSPLHF. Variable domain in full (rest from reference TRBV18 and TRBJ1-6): NAGVMQNPRHLVRRRGQEARLRCSPMKGHSHVYWYRQLPEEGLKFMVYLQKENIIDESGMPKERFSAEFPKEGPSILRIQQVVRGDSAAYFCASSPVEGPYNSPLHFGNGTRLTVT.

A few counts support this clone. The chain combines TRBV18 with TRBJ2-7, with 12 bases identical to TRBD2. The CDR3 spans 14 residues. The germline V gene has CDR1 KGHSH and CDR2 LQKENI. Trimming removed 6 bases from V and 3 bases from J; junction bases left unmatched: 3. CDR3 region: CASSTTSGGYEQYF. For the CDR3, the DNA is TGTGCCAGCTCGACGACTAGCGGGGGCTACGAGCAGTACTTC. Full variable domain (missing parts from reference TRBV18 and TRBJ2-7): NAGVMQNPRHLVRRRGQEARLRCSPMKGHSHVYWYRQLPEEGLKFMVYLQKENIIDESGMPKERFSAEFPKEGPSILRIQQVVRGDSAAYFCASSTTSGGYEQYFGPGTRLTVT.

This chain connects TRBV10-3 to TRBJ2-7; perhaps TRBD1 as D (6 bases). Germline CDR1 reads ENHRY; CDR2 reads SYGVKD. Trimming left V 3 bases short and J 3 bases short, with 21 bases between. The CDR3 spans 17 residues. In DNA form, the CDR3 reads TGTGCCATCAGTGATAGGCCCAACAGGGAAGGGAGCTACGAGCAGTACTTC. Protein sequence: CAISDRPNREGSYEQYF.

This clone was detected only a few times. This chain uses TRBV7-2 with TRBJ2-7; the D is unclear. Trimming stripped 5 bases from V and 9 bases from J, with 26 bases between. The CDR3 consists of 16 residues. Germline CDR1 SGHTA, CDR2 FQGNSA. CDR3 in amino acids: CASSPQGGPPGVRQYF. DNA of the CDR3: TGTGCCAGCAGCCCACAAGGTGGGCCCCCTGGTGTGCGGCAGTACTTC.

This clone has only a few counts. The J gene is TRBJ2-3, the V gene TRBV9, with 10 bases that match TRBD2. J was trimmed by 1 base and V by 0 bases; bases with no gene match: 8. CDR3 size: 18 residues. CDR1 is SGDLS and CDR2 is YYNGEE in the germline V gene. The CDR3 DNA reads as TGTGCCAGCAGCGTAGCTGCTAGCGGGGGCCCCCGCACAGATACGCAGTATTTT. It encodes CASSVAASGGPRTDTQYF.

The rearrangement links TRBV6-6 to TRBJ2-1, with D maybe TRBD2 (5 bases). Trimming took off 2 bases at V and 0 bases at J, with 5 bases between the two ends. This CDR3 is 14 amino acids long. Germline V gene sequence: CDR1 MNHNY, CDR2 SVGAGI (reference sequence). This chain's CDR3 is CASSYEGSYNEQFF. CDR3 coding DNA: TGTGCCAGCAGTTACGAGGGCTCCTACAATGAGCAGTTCTTC.

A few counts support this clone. The CDR3 here is CASSSEGATYNEQFF. For the CDR3, the DNA is TGCGCCAGCAGCTCGGAAGGGGCTACATACAATGAGCAGTTCTTC. The rearrangement uses TRBV5-1 and TRBJ2-1; perhaps TRBD1 as D (5 bases). The CDR3 runs to 15 residues. Deletions cut 3 bases from V and 4 bases from J, with 14 bases between. Germline CDR1 and CDR2: SGHRS and YFSETQ. Complete variable domain (other parts from reference TRBV5-1 and TRBJ2-1): KAGVTQTPRYLIKTRGQQVTLSCSPISGHRSVSWYQQTPGQGLQFLFEYFSETQRNKGNFPGRFSGRQFSNSRSEMNVSTLELGDSALYLCASSSEGATYNEQFFGPGTRLTVL.

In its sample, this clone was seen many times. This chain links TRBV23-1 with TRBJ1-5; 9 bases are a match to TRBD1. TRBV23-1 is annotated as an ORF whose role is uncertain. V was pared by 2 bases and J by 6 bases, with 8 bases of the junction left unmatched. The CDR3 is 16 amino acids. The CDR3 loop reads CASSQPGTGSSQPQHF. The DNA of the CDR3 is TGCGCCAGCAGTCAACCCGGGACAGGGTCGAGTCAGCCCCAGCATTTT.